One and the same sample provided the 21 T cell receptor beta chains below, sequenced in a study of radiation and T cells in renal cell carcinoma. As to time point: baseline pretreatment blood. Indicated treatment: 15 Gy SBRT to primary tumor, nephrectomy 4 weeks later. Using immunoSEQ multiplex PCR, the repertoire was profiled, and TCRdb retains in-frame clones only, with some absent. The sample lists roughly 100,000 clones, roughly 90% occurring once. The sequencing here drew on blood, taken from a patient whose treatment included radiotherapy and nephrectomy. Source of these receptors: a man in his forties or fifties with renal cell carcinoma.

A remark on this clone: At one boundary the junction diverges from the germline segment, which might be a read error. The chain combines TRBV7-7 with TRBJ2-7, with 10 bases lining up with TRBD1. The CDR3 runs 18 residues. Germline loops: CDR1 SSHAT, CDR2 FNYEAQ (reference sequence). CDR3 bases: TGTGCTAGCAGCTTAACCGGGACAGGGGTCTGGTTTTCCTACGAGCAGTACTTC. Its protein product is CASSLTGTGVWFSYEQYF.

The chain has TRBV2 and TRBJ2-3; possibly TRBD2 for D (6 bases). The CDR3 is 17 residues long. V lost 2 bases, J lost 3 bases, and 18 bases lay in between. CDR1 SNHLY and CDR2 FYNNEI come from the germline V gene. Written as DNA, the CDR3 is TGTGCCAGCAGTGAACGTCTTGTAGCGGTTCGAACAGATACGCAGTATTTT. As protein: CASSERLVAVRTDTQYF.

This clone has a single count. The genes are TRBV6-1 and TRBJ1-5, with 7 bases identical to TRBD1. The CDR3 contains 15 residues. V gave up 4 bases and J gave up 3 bases; unmatched junction bases: 6. Germline values: CDR1 MNHNS, CDR2 SASEGT. CDR3: CASSVGTVYNQPQHF. The CDR3 DNA reads TGTGCCAGCAGTGTCGGGACAGTCTACAATCAGCCCCAGCATTTT.

The rearrangement links TRBV5-1 to TRBJ2-3; a weak D match, TRBD1 (6 bases). V was shortened by 4 bases and J by 9 bases, with 18 bases between the two germline ends. Germline CDR1 reads SGHRS; CDR2 reads YFSETQ. The CDR3 loop spans 14 amino acids. This CDR3 reads CASSRLTAGETQYF. The CDR3 DNA follows: TGCGCCAGCAGCCGACTGACAGCAGGGGAAACGCAGTATTTT.

The V and J genes are TRBV5-1 and TRBJ2-5; TRBD1 agrees at 11 bases. The germline V gene has CDR1 SGHRS and CDR2 YFSETQ. The CDR3 has 15 amino acids. Trimming at V came to 4 bases and at J to 4 bases, leaving 6 bases not matched to a gene. This CDR3 is CASSKGTGGGETQYF. The CDR3 nucleotides are TGCGCCAGCAGCAAAGGGACAGGGGGTGGAGAGACCCAGTACTTC.

The genes are TRBV19 and TRBJ1-2; 9 bases align to TRBD1. Germline V CDR1 and CDR2: LNHDA, SQIVND (reference sequence). V gave up 5 bases and J gave up 8 bases; unmatched junction bases: 9. CDR3 length equals 14 residues. CDR3 sequence (DNA): TGTGCCAGTAGTCTTAGGGACAGGGCAACCGGCTACACCTTC. Protein sequence: CASSLRDRATGYTF.

This chain uses TRBV6-5 with TRBJ1-2; no clear D gene. CDR3 length: 15 residues. Germline V gene sequence: CDR1 MNHEY, CDR2 SVGAGI. With 0 bases removed from V and 6 bases from J, the gap between germline ends came to 14 bases. This CDR3 is CASSYSRAVGNGYTF. DNA for the CDR3: TGTGCCAGCAGTTACTCGAGAGCCGTGGGGAATGGCTACACCTTC.

This clone was seen only once. V and J are TRBV28 and TRBJ2-7; 7 bases are shared with TRBD1. Trimming cost V 5 bases and J 5 bases; bases outside gene matches: 9. CDR3 length equals 14 residues. Germline CDR1 and CDR2: MDHEN and SYDVKM. The CDR3 nucleotides read TGTGCCAGCAGTATACAAACAGGGGTTGACGAGCAGTACTTC. Translation: CASSIQTGVDEQYF.

The rearrangement uses TRBV12-5 and TRBJ1-2; possible D gene TRBD1, 5 bases. With 7 bases removed from V and 4 bases from J, the gap between germline ends came to 16 bases. The CDR3 consists of 14 residues. Germline V CDR1 and CDR2: LGHNT, FRNRAP. Here the CDR3 reads CASALSVGTYGYTF. CDR3 sequence (DNA): TGTGCTAGTGCCTTGAGTGTGGGGACCTATGGCTACACCTTC.

The rearrangement links TRBV4-1 to TRBJ1-2; tentatively, D is TRBD1 (5 bases). The V and J ends lost 0 bases and 2 bases respectively, with 7 bases between them. CDR1 is MGHRA, CDR2 YSYEKL, per germline. The CDR3 is 14 residues long. CDR3 protein: CASSQDRENYGYTF. In DNA form, the CDR3 reads TGCGCCAGCAGCCAAGACAGGGAGAACTATGGCTACACCTTC.

This clone was recorded a few times. The gene calls are TRBV6-1 and TRBJ1-2; unclear D gene. V lost 7 bases and J lost 0, with 9 bases in between. The CDR3 contains 13 residues. The germline CDR1 and CDR2 sequences are MNHNS and SASEGT. The CDR3 DNA follows: TGTGCCAGCATCCTGGTTACTAACTATGGCTACACCTTC. Translated: CASILVTNYGYTF.

The table lists this clone with a few counts. This chain connects TRBV4-1 to TRBJ2-3, with 8 bases identical to TRBD2. The CDR3 is 15 amino acids. The J segment lost 0 bases and the V segment lost 10 bases, leaving 9 bases of the junction unmatched. Per the germline V gene, CDR1 is MGHRA and CDR2 is YSYEKL. The CDR3 coding sequence is TGCGCCACCAGACTAGCGAGCGCTAGCACAGATACGCAGTATTTT. Translated: CATRLASASTDTQYF.

The J gene is TRBJ2-7, the V gene TRBV9, with 10 positions matching TRBD2. The CDR3 is made up of 16 amino acids. CDR1 is SGDLS and CDR2 is YYNGEE in the germline V gene. The V gene end was trimmed by 2 bases and the J gene end by 0 bases; junction bases not matched to a gene: 5. The chain's CDR3 is CASSVLAGANSYEQYF. The CDR3 nucleotides read TGTGCCAGCAGCGTCCTAGCGGGGGCGAACTCCTACGAGCAGTACTTC.

V usage is TRBV19 and J usage is TRBJ2-2; D assignment may be TRBD1 or TRBD2 (5 bases each). CDR3 length equals 15 residues. Deletions cut 5 bases from V and 4 bases from J, with 14 bases between. The germline V gene has CDR1 LNHDA and CDR2 SQIVND (reference sequence). CDR3 amino acids: CASSWGPLGTGELFF. The CDR3 DNA reads TGTGCCAGTAGTTGGGGACCGCTCGGCACCGGGGAGCTGTTTTTT.

The chain is built from TRBV7-9 and TRBJ2-2; 9 nucleotides align to TRBD2. J was trimmed by 3 bases and V by 5 bases; bases with no gene match: 13. This CDR3 is 18 amino acids long. Germline lookup yields CDR1 SEHNR and CDR2 FQNEAQ (reference sequence). CDR3 bases: TGTGCCAGCAGCCGACGGGTGTCTAGCGGGGTACACACCGGGGAGCTGTTTTTT. Its protein is CASSRRVSSGVHTGELFF. Together with reference TRBV7-9 and TRBJ2-2, the CDR3 gives the full variable domain: DTGVSQNPRHKITKRGQNVTFRCDPISEHNRLYWYRQTLGQGPEFLTYFQNEAQLEKSRLLSDRFSAERPKGSFSTLEIQRTEQGDSAMYLCASSRRVSSGVHTGELFFGEGSRLTVL.

The CDR3 is CASSTRLAGDQETQYF. CDR3 in DNA: TGTGCCAGCAGCACGCGACTAGCGGGGGACCAAGAGACCCAGTACTTC. The genes are TRBV7-8 and TRBJ2-5; 12 nucleotides agree with TRBD2. Germline V gene data show CDR1 as SGHVS and CDR2 as FQNEAQ. The CDR3 is made up of 16 amino acids. V lost 5 bases and J lost 0; bases outside the gene matches: 4.

The chain employs TRBV9 and TRBJ2-7; 7 bases agree with TRBD1. CDR1 and CDR2 from the germline V gene are SGDLS and YYNGEE. V lost 3 bases to trimming and J lost 11 bases; unmatched junction nucleotides: 8. This CDR3 is built from 12 residues. The CDR3 spells CASSATGTDKYF. CDR3 DNA sequence: TGTGCCAGCAGCGCCACCGGGACAGATAAGTACTTC. Full variable domain (remainder filled in from reference TRBV9 and TRBJ2-7): DSGVTQTPKHLITATGQRVTLRCSPRSGDLSVYWYQQSLDQGLQFLIQYYNGEERAKGNILERFSAQQFPDLHSELNLSSLELGDSALYFCASSATGTDKYFGPGTRLTVT.

The chain couples TRBV6-1 to TRBJ1-6; 9 bases fit TRBD1. Germline trimming cut 1 base from V and 10 bases from J; bases unmatched to any gene: 11. The germline V gene has CDR1 MNHNS and CDR2 SASEGT. The CDR3 contains 17 residues. The CDR3 nucleotides read TGTGCCAGCAGTGAAGATCAGGGGACAGGGAGCCGGTCACCCCTCCACTTT. Protein: CASSEDQGTGSRSPLHF.

This chain connects TRBV7-2 to TRBJ2-1; no clear D. Trimming pared 5 bases from V and 0 bases from J, leaving 14 bases between. This CDR3 is 16 amino acids long. Germline CDR1 SGHTA, CDR2 FQGNSA. CDR3 residues: CASSRFSRSSYNEQFF. The CDR3 nucleotides read TGTGCCAGCAGCCGCTTCTCTCGGAGCTCCTACAATGAGCAGTTCTTC.

The gene calls are TRBV5-1 and TRBJ2-7, with unresolved D. Trimming cost V 0 bases and J 0 bases, with 7 bases left between them. The CDR3 contains 14 residues. Germline V lookup: CDR1 SGHRS, CDR2 YFSETQ. The CDR3 protein is CASSLEAPSYEQYF. As DNA, the CDR3 is TGCGCCAGCAGCTTGGAAGCGCCCTCCTACGAGCAGTACTTC.

The rearrangement joins TRBV7-6 to TRBJ1-4; D unclear. Deletions cut 2 bases from V and 7 bases from J, with 14 bases between. The CDR3 is 15 amino acids. The V gene's germline CDR1 is SGHVS and CDR2 FNYEAQ. CDR3 coding DNA: TGTGCCAGCAGCTTAAATTGGGCCGGCGGTGAAAAACTGTTTTTT. It yields the protein CASSLNWAGGEKLFF.